Sequencing of this T cell receptor beta chain was carried out in a study of T-cell reconstitution after alpha-beta-depleted transplantation in children. The CDR3 totals 15 residues. Per the germline V gene, CDR1 is DFQATT and CDR2 is SNEGSKA (reference sequence). V was pared by 3 bases and J by 4 bases, with 7 bases of the junction left unmatched. This clonotype was recorded many times. A TCRbeta library incorporating unique molecular identifiers was prepared. TCRdb reprocessed the PCR reads with MiXCR, giving one entry per CDR3 protein. Counted here are tens of thousands of distinct CDR3 sequences, roughly 11% occurring once; the ten biggest clones make up about 23%.

The V call is TRBV20-1, the J call TRBJ2-3; 10 bases are a match to TRBD2. The material was PBMCs from the stem cell graft donor, obtained from the stem cell graft. This receptor was identified in a human donor who donated a stem cell graft to a child with chronic granulomatous disease. CDR3 sequence: CSASPLAGVADTQYF. The DNA of the CDR3 is TGCAGTGCTAGCCCCCTAGCGGGAGTAGCAGATACGCAGTATTTT.